This record covers a single T cell receptor beta chain. The record originates from a study of shared clonotypes between healthy human individuals. Study summary: Donors consisted of a couple of women and a few men between 18 and 49.

Using immunoSEQ multiplex PCR, the repertoire was profiled, and TCRdb retains in-frame clones only, with some absent. The sample has about 2 million clones; roughly 95% are singletons. Naive CD8 cells lacked CD45RO, underwent positive selection for CCR7 and left out terminally differentiated effector memory CD45RA+ cells. The CDR3 sequence is 17 residues long. Germline V CDR1 and CDR2: SGHVS, FNYEAQ. V gave up 5 bases and J gave up 3 bases, with 22 bases separating them. The sequencing input was naive CD8+ T cells sorted from blood. The genes are TRBV7-6 and TRBJ1-2, with TRBD1 as a possible D gene (5 bases). This clonotype originated in a man younger than 35 in good health. The CDR3 bases are TGTGCCAGCAGCCTGTTAATCGGGGCAGAGCCCCACTATGGCTACACCTTC. Amino acid sequence: CASSLLIGAEPHYGYTF.